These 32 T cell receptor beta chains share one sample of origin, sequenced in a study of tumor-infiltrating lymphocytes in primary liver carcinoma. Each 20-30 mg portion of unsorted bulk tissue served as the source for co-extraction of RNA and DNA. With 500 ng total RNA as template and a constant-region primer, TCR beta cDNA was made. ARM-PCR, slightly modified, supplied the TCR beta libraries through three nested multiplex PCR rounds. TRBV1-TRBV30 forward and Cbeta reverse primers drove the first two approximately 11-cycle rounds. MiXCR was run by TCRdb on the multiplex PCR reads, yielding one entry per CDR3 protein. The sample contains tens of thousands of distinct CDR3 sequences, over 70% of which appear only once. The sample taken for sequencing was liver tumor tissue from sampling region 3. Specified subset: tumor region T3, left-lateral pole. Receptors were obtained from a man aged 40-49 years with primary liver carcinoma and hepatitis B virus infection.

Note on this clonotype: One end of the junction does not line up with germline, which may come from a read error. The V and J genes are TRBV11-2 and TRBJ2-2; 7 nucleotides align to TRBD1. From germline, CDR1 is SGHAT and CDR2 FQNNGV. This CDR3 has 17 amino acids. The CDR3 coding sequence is TGTACCAGCAGCTCCCGAAGGGGGCGAGCGGACACTGGGGAGCCGTTTTTT. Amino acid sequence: CTSSSRRGRADTGEPFF.

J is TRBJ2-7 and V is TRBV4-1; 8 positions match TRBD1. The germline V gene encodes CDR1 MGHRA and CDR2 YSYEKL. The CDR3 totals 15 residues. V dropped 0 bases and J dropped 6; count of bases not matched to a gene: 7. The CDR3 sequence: CASSQERDRRCEQYF. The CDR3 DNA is TGCGCCAGCAGCCAAGAACGGGACAGGCGTTGCGAGCAGTACTTC.

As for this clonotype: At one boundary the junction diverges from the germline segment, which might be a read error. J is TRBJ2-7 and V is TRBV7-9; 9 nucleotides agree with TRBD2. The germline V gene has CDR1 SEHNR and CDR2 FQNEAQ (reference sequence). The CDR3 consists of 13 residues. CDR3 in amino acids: CASSIGTSSGQYF. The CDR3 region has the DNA TGTGCTAGCAGCATTGGGACTAGCTCAGGGCAGTACTTC.

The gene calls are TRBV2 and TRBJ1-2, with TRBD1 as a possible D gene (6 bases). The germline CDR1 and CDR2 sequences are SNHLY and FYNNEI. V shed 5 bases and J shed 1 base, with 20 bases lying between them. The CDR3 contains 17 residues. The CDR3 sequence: CASSSSRDKGSNYGYTF. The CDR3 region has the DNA TGTGCCAGCAGTTCGTCCCGGGACAAGGGAAGTAACTATGGCTACACCTTC. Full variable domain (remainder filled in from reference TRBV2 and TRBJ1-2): EPEVTQTPSHQVTQMGQEVILRCVPISNHLYFYWYRQILGQKVEFLVSFYNNEISEKSEIFDDQFSVERPDGSNFTLKIRSTKLEDSAMYFCASSSSRDKGSNYGYTFGSGTRLTVV.

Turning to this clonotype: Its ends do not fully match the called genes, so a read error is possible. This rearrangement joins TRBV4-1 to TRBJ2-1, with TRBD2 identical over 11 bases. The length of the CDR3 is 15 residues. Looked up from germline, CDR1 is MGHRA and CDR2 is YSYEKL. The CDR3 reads CASSPTSGSYNQQFF. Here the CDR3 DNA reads TGCGCCAGCAGCCCTACTAGCGGGAGTTACAATCAGCAGTTCTTC.

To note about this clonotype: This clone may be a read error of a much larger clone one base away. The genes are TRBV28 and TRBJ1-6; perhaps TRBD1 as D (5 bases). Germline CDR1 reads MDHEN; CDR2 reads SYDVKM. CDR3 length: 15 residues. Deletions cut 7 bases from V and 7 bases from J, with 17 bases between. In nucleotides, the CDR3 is TGTGCCAGCAATGTCCGGGCGCGGGGGAATTCACCCCTCCACTTT. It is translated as CASNVRARGNSPLHF.

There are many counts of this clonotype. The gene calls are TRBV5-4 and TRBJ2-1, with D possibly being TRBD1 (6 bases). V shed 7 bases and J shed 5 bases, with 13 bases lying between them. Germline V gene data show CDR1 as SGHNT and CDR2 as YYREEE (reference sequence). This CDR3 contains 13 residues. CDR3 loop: CASDRDKNNEQFF. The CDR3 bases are TGTGCCAGCGACCGGGACAAAAACAATGAGCAGTTCTTC.

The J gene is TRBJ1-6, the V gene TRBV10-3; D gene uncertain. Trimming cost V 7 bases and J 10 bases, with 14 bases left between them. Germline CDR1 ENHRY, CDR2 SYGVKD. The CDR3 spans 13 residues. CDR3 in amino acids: CAIMQGFKSPLHF. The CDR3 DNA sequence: TGTGCCATCATGCAAGGGTTCAAATCACCCCTCCACTTT.

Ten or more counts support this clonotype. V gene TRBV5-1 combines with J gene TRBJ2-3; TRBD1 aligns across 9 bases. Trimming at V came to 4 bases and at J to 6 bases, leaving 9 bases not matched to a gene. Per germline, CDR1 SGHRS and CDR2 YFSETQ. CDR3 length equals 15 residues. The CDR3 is CASSVGQGNKDTQYF. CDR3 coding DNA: TGCGCCAGCAGCGTTGGACAGGGGAATAAGGATACGCAGTATTTT.

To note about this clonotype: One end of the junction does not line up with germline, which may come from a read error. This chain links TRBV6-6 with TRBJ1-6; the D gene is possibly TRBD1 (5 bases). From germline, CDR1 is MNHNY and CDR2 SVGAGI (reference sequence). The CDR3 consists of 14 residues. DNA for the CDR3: TGTGTCAGCACCTATGGGGCTCGAGATTCACCCCTCCACTTT. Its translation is CVSTYGARDSPLHF.

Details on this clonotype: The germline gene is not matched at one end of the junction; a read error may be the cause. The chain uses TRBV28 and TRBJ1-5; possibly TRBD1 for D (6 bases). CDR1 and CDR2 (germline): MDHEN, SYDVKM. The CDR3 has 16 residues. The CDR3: CASSLRAGAKNQPQHF. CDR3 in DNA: TGTGCCAGCAGTTTACGGGCGGGGGCGAAGAATCAGCCTCAGCATTTT. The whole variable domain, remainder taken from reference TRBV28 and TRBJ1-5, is DVKVTQSSRYLVKRTGEKVFLECVQDMDHENMFWYRQDPGLGLRLIYFSYDVKMKEKGDIPEGYSVSREKKERFSLILESASTNQTSMYLCASSLRAGAKNQPQHFGDGTRLSIL.

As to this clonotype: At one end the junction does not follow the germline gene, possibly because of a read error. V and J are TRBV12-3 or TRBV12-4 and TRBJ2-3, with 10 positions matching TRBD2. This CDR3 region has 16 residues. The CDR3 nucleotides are TGTGCCAGCAGCCGGCTAGCGGGGGAGGACACAGATATGCAGTATTTT. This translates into CASSRLAGEDTDMQYF.

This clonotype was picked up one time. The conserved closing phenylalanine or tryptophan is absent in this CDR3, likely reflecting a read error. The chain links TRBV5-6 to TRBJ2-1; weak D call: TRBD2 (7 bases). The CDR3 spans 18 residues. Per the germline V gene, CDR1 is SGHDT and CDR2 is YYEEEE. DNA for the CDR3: TGTACCAGCAGCGCAGGACTAGTTTCAACAGGGAGGCACAATGAGCAGTTCTTA. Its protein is CTSSAGLVSTGRHNEQFL.

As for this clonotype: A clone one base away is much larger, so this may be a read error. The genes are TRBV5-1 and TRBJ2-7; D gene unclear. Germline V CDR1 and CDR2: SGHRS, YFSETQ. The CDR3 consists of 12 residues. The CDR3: CGSSLVSDEQYF. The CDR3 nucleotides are TGCGGCAGCAGCTTGGTCAGCGACGAGCAGTACTTC.

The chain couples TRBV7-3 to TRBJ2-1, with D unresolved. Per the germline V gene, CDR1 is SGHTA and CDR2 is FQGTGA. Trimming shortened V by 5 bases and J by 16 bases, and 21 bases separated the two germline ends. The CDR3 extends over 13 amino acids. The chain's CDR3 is CASSLNDGRRHFF. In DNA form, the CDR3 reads TGTGCCAGCAGCCTCAATGACGGACGGCGACACTTCTTC.

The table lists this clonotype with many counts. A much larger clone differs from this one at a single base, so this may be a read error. The chain's CDR3 is CASSRDSSYEQYF. In DNA form, the CDR3 reads TGTGCCAGCAGCCGAGACAGCTCCTACGAGCAGTACTTC. This chain uses TRBV14 with TRBJ2-7; tentative D call: TRBD1 (5 bases). The V gene lost 4 bases and the J gene lost 0 bases, with 7 bases spanning the gap. The CDR3 consists of 13 residues. Germline-derived CDR1 and CDR2 are SGHDN and FVKESK.

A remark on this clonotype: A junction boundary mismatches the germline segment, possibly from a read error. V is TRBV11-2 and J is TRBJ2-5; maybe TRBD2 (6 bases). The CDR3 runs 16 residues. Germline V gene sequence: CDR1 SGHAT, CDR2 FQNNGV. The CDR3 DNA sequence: TGTACCAACAGCTTAGGGAGTAGCGGCCCGGGGGAGACCCAATACTTC. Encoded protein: CTNSLGSSGPGETQYF.

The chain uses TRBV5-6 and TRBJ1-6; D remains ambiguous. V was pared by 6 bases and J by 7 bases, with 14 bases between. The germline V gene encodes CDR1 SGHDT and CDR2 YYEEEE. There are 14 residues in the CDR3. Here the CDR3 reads CASIGSSINSPLHF. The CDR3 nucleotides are TGTGCCAGCATAGGTAGTTCAATCAATTCACCCCTCCACTTT.

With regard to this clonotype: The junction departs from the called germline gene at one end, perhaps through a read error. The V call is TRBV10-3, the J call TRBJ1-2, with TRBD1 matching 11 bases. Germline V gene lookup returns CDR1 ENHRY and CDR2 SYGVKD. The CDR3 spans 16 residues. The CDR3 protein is CAISDSDRGREGGYTF. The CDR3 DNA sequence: TGTGCCATTAGTGATTCGGACAGGGGGCGCGAAGGTGGTTACACCTTC.

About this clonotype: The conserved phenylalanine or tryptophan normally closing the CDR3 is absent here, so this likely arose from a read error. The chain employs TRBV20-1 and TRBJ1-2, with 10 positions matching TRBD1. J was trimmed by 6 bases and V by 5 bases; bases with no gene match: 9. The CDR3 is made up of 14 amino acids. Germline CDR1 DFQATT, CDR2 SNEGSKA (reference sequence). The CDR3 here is CSAVPGQGKDGYTC. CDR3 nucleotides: TGCAGTGCTGTACCGGGACAGGGGAAGGATGGCTACACCTGC.

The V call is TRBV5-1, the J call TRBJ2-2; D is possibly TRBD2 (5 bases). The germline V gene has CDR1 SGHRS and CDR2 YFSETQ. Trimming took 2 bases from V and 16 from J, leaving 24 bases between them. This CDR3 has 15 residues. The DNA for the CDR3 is TGCGCCAGCAGCTTCAGGACCACGAACACCGGGGAACCGTTTTTT. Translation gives CASSFRTTNTGEPFF.

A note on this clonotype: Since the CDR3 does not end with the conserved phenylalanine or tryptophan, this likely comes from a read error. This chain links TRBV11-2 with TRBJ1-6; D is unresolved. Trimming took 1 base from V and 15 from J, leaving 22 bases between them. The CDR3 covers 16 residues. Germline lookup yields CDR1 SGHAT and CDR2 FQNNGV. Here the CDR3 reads CASSLGVSGEGPLLHS. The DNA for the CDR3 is TGTGCCAGCAGCTTAGGGGTCTCTGGAGAAGGTCCACTCCTCCACTCT.

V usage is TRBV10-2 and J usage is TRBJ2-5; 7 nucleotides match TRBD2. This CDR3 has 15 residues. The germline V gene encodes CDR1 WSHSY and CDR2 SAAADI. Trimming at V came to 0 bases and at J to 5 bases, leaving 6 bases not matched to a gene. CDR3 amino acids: CASSESAGDGETQYF. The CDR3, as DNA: TGCGCCAGCAGTGAGTCGGCGGGAGATGGTGAGACCCAGTACTTC.

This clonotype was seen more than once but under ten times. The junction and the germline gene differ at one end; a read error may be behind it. The DNA of the CDR3 is TGTGCTAGTAGATCCCGGGACTCGGCCCATCAAGAGACCGAGTACTTC. It specifies CASRSRDSAHQETEYF. The chain uses TRBV11-2 and TRBJ2-5, with TRBD2 as a possible D gene (6 bases). Germline V gives CDR1 SGHAT, CDR2 FQNNGV. CDR3 length equals 16 residues.

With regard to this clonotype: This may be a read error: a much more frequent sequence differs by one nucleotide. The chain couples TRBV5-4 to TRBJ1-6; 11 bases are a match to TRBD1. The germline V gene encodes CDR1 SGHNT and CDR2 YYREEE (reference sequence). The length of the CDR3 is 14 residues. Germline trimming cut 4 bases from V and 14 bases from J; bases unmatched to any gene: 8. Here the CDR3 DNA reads TGTGCCAGCAGCACCGGGACAGGGGGACAAGCCCTCCACTTT. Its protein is CASSTGTGGQALHF.

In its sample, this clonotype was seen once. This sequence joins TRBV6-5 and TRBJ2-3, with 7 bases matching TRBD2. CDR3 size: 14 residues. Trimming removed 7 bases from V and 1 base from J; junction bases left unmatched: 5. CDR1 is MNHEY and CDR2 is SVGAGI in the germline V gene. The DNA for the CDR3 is TGTGCCAGCAATTCTGCGGGGGGCACAGATACGCAGTATTTT. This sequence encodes CASNSAGGTDTQYF.

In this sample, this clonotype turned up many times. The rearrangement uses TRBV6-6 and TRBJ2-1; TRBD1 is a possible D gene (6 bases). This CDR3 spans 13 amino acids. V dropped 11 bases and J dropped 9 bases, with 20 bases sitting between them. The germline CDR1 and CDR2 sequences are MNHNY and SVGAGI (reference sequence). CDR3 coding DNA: TGTGCCGGGAAGGGGGACATCGGCGTTGAGCAGTTCTTC. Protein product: CAGKGDIGVEQFF.

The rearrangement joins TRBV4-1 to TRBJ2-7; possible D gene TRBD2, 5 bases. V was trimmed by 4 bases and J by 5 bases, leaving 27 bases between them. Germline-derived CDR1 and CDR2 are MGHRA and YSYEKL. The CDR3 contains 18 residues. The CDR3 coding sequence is TGCGCCAGCAGCCTCCCGTCCATAAGGGCCGAGGGAGTGAACGAGCAGTACTTC. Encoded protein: CASSLPSIRAEGVNEQYF.

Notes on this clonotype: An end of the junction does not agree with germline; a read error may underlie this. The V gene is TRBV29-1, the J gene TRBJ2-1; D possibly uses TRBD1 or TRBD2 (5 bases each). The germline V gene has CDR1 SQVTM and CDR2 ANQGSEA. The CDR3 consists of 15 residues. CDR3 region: CSVGPPSSFYNERYF. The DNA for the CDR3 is TGCAGCGTGGGGCCTCCTTCCAGCTTCTACAATGAGCGGTACTTC.

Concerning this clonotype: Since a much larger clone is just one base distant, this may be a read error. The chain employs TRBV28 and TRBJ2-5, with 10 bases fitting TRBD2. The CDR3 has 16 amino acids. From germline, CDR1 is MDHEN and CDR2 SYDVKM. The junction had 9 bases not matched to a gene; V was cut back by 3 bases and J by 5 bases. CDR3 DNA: TGTGCCAGCAGTTTGGCAAGCGGGAGGGCCGTGGAGACCCAGTACTTC. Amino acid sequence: CASSLASGRAVETQYF.

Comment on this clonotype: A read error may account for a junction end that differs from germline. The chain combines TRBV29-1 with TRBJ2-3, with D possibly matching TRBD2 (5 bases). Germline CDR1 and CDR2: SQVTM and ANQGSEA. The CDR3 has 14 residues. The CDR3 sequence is CGVDPTSNTDTQYF. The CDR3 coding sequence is TGCGGCGTCGACCCAACTAGTAACACAGATACGCAGTATTTT.

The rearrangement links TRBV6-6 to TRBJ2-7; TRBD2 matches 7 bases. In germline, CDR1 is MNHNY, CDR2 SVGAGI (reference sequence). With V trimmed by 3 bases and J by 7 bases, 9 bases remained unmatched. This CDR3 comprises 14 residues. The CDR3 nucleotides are TGTGCCAGCAGTTATGCAATAGCGGGTGCTGAGCAGTACTTC. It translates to CASSYAIAGAEQYF.